What follows describes a single TCR beta chain. What it binds is not known. TCRdb recomputed calls from the reads with MiXCR, one row per CDR3 protein. Of tens of thousands of distinct CDR3 sequences listed, 62% are singletons. V trimming: 0 bases; J trimming: 1 base; junction bases outside the gene matches: 10. This CDR3 contains 17 residues. Germline V lookup: CDR1 SGHKS, CDR2 YYEKEE (reference sequence). The record originates from a study of type 1 regulatory T cells. On the study more broadly: This in vitro CD4 product, T-allo10, is enriched for Tr1 cells and alloantigen-specific. Whole-study results and caveats: Compared with non-type 1 regulatory T cells, type 1 regulatory T cells showed a more restricted TCR repertoire.

What was sequenced was cultured non-Tr1 T cells, either the whole culture or a sorted T cell fraction (not recorded which). This TCR was recovered from a human donor in good health. J is TRBJ2-7 and V is TRBV5-5; TRBD2 matches 7 bases. This CDR3 reads CASSLAVPQGGSYEQYF. In DNA form, the CDR3 reads TGTGCCAGCAGCTTGGCCGTACCTCAGGGAGGGTCCTACGAGCAGTACTTC.